This TCR beta chain was identified in a study of CD8+ T cells in alopecia areata. Overall study results and limits: Sequencing of scalp samples also includes resident alphabeta T cells from normal skin. Scalp lesions, especially in alopecia totalis/universalis, had higher clonality than normal scalp. Possibly because of HLA-related factors, TCR sharing was less clear across patients than in mice.

On this clone itself: Its antigen is not known.

J lost 2 bases, V lost 1 base, and 2 bases had no gene match. CDR1 LGHNA and CDR2 YNFKEQ come from the germline V gene. The CDR3 is 15 amino acids. Investigators isolated RNA and reverse transcribed it into cDNA to act as the sequencing template. The protocol was immunoSEQ multiplex PCR, while the TCRdb copy is restricted to in-frame clones and leaves out a portion. Here the sample spans 93,000 or so clones, approximately 60% being singletons. Input material: CD4+ T cells sorted from blood. This TCR came from a human donor in good health. The chain combines TRBV4-2 with TRBJ1-2; 9 nucleotides line up with TRBD1. Here the CDR3 DNA reads TGTGCCAGCAGCCAAGTCGGACAGGGGAACTATGGCTACACCTTC. Residues: CASSQVGQGNYGYTF.